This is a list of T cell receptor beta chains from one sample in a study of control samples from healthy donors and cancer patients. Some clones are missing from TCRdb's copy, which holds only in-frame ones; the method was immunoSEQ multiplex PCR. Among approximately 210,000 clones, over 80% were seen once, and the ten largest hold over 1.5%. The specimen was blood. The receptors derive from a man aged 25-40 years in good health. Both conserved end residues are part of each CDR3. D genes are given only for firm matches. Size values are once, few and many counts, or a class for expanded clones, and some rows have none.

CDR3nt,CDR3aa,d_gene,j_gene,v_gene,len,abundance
TGTGCCAGCAGTGAAGCGCGAAGGGGTACGAACACTGAAGCTTTCTTT,CASSEARRGTNTEAFF,-,TRBJ1-1,TRBV2,16,-
TGTGCCTGGAGTGTACAGGGGTCTGAAGCTTTCTTT,CAWSVQGSEAFF,TRBD1,TRBJ1-1,TRBV30,12,-
TGTGCCAGCAGTTACCCAGGACAGCCCGGTCAAGAAAAACTGTTTTTT,CASSYPGQPGQEKLFF,-,TRBJ1-4,TRBV6-6,16,few
TGTGCCAGCAGCCCCTGGGGGACAGGGGGCTTTAGCAATCAGCCCCAGCATTTT,CASSPWGTGGFSNQPQHF,TRBD1,TRBJ1-5,TRBV27,18,-
TGCAGTGCTAGTGACAGAGTAGCGTTTGGGGATACGCAGTATTTT,CSASDRVAFGDTQYF,-,TRBJ2-3,TRBV20-1,15,-
TGTGCCAGCTCACTCCAAGGGAGGAATGAAAAACTGTTTTTT,CASSLQGRNEKLFF,-,TRBJ1-4,TRBV18,14,-
TGTGCCAGCAGCAAGGGGGGTTACAATGAGCAGTTCTTC,CASSKGGYNEQFF,-,TRBJ2-1,TRBV11-3,13,-
TGTGCCAGTAGTCTCTCGACAGGGGCCAAGACCCAGTACTTC,CASSLSTGAKTQYF,TRBD1,TRBJ2-5,TRBV19,14,-
TGTGCAAGTCATGAAAAACTGTTTTTT,CASHEKLFF,-,TRBJ1-4,TRBV12-2,9,-
TGTGCCAGCAGCGTAGGCCTAGCGGACAATGAGCAGTTCTTC,CASSVGLADNEQFF,TRBD2,TRBJ2-1,TRBV9,14,once
TGTGCCAGCAGTGAACATACAGGAGCTTCCTACGAGCAGTACTTC,CASSEHTGASYEQYF,-,TRBJ2-7,TRBV2,15,once
TGCGCCAGCAGCTTGATTGTAGGTTTTGGGGACAGGGGAGTCGAGCAGTACTTC,CASSLIVGFGDRGVEQYF,TRBD1,TRBJ2-7,TRBV5-1,18,-
TGTGCCAGCAGTTCGGGGGGGAACACAGATACGCAGTATTTT,CASSSGGNTDTQYF,TRBD2,TRBJ2-3,TRBV2,14,-
TGTGCCAGCAGCCGTACCTACGAGCAGTACTTC,CASSRTYEQYF,-,TRBJ2-7,TRBV7-9,11,once
TGTGCCAGCAGCTCAACTACACTAGGCAAAAACATTCAGTACTTC,CASSSTTLGKNIQYF,-,TRBJ2-4,TRBV27,15,-
TGTGCCAGCAGCCGTCCCCGGGGGGCGCCCGTTGAAGCTTTCTTT,CASSRPRGAPVEAFF,-,TRBJ1-1,TRBV11-2,15,-
TGTGCCAGCAGCCCCTTAGGGACAGGGGCCTCCTACAATGAGCAGTTCTTC,CASSPLGTGASYNEQFF,TRBD1,TRBJ2-1,TRBV14,17,few
TGTGCCAGCAGTACACGAGGGGGCGCGGGGAAACTGTTTTTT,CASSTRGGAGKLFF,TRBD1,TRBJ1-4,TRBV6-6,14,-
TGCGCCAGCAGCCAAGTCAGGGTCAACGAGCAGTACTTC,CASSQVRVNEQYF,-,TRBJ2-7,TRBV4-1,13,-
TGTGCCATCAGTGACTCCGGGTCCAAAGAGACCCAGTACTTC,CAISDSGSKETQYF,-,TRBJ2-5,TRBV10-3,14,-
TGTGCCAGCAGTTATGGGGCCTTCGGGTACAATGAGCAGTTCTTC,CASSYGAFGYNEQFF,-,TRBJ2-1,TRBV6-5,15,once
TGTGCCAGCAGACGAACTGCCGGCTTAGGGCAGTACTTC,CASRRTAGLGQYF,-,TRBJ2-7,TRBV11-2,13,-
TGTGCCACCCAAATGAACACTGAAGCTTTCTTT,CATQMNTEAFF,-,TRBJ1-1,TRBV19,11,-